The 27 T cell receptor beta chains listed next were all sequenced from one sample in a study of blood T cell repertoires in COVID-19. Repertoires were generated with immunoSEQ multiplex PCR, while TCRdb's copy carries only in-frame clones and drops some. The sample consists of 68,000 or so clones, around 83% of them appearing once. Input material: peripheral blood. All receptors come from a man aged 50 to 59 with acute or convalescent COVID-19.

The chain combines TRBV12-3 or TRBV12-4 with TRBJ1-4; D gene unclear. Between the trimmed V and J ends, which lost 7 bases and 4 bases, there was a span of 10 bases. The CDR3 extends over 13 amino acids. The CDR3, as DNA: TGTGCCAGCAACTCGGTCTTTAATGAAAAACTGTTTTTT. It specifies CASNSVFNEKLFF.

The chain carries TRBV14 and TRBJ1-1; D uncertain. CDR3 length: 14 residues. Looked up from germline, CDR1 is SGHDN and CDR2 is FVKESK. V lost 0 bases, J lost 5 bases, and 10 bases lay in between. The CDR3 here is CASSQDLGRTEAFF. The CDR3, as DNA: TGTGCCAGCAGCCAAGACCTGGGGAGAACTGAAGCTTTCTTT.

This clone was counted a single time. This chain uses TRBV5-1 with TRBJ1-2; 7 bases fit TRBD1. The V gene's germline CDR1 is SGHRS and CDR2 YFSETQ. The V segment lost 7 bases and the J segment 1 base; nucleotides outside the gene matches: 13. The CDR3 contains 16 residues. The CDR3 DNA sequence: TGCGCCAGCCTGTCGGGGGACAGCTCTAATAACTATGGCTACACCTTC. Residues: CASLSGDSSNNYGYTF.

This clone has only a few counts. The rearrangement uses TRBV4-2 and TRBJ1-2; 8 positions agree with TRBD1. CDR1 is LGHNA, CDR2 YNFKEQ, per germline. V shed 3 bases and J 4 bases; nucleotides not matched to a gene: 4. The CDR3 consists of 14 residues. CDR3 bases: TGTGCCAGCAGCCAGACAGGGGCAGGCTATGGCTACACCTTC. Its protein is CASSQTGAGYGYTF.

The V call is TRBV11-2, the J call TRBJ2-2; weak D call: TRBD2 (5 bases). CDR3 size: 15 residues. Germline CDR1 and CDR2: SGHAT and FQNNGV. V lost 4 bases and J 6 bases, leaving 15 bases between the germline ends. The CDR3 protein is CASSSGRGTAGELFF. As DNA, the CDR3 is TGTGCCAGCAGCTCCGGTCGGGGAACGGCCGGGGAGCTGTTTTTT. The whole variable domain, remainder taken from reference TRBV11-2 and TRBJ2-2, is EAGVAQSPRYKIIEKRQSVAFWCNPISGHATLYWYQQILGQGPKLLIQFQNNGVVDDSQLPKDRFSAERLKGVDSTLKIQPAKLEDSAVYLCASSSGRGTAGELFFGEGSRLTVL.

This clone was seen a single time. The chain carries TRBV13 and TRBJ2-7, with 7 bases aligning to TRBD1. From germline, CDR1 is PRHDT and CDR2 FYEKMQ (reference sequence). The CDR3 loop spans 13 amino acids. V lost 6 bases, J lost 3 bases, and 5 bases stayed unmatched. CDR3 sequence reads: CASRNRDSYEQYF. CDR3 nucleotides: TGTGCCAGCAGAAATCGGGACAGCTACGAGCAGTACTTC.

This clone was seen once. Here the CDR3 DNA reads TGTGCCAGCATCATAGCGGGAGCCCCGGGGGAGACCCAGTACTTC. Translated: CASIIAGAPGETQYF. V is TRBV13 and J is TRBJ2-5, with 9 bases fitting TRBD2. The CDR3 contains 15 residues. Trimming at V came to 7 bases and at J to 5 bases, leaving 11 bases not matched to a gene. Per germline, CDR1 PRHDT and CDR2 FYEKMQ (reference sequence).

This clone is a singleton in its sample. V usage is TRBV6-1 and J usage is TRBJ1-6; weak D call: TRBD1 (5 bases). V was shortened by 3 bases and J by 9 bases, with 18 bases between the two germline ends. The CDR3 spans 16 residues. Germline CDR1 and CDR2: MNHNS and SASEGT. CDR3: CASSDLPGGSSSPLHF. In DNA, the CDR3 is TGTGCCAGCAGTGATCTCCCCGGGGGGTCTTCTTCACCCCTCCACTTT.

The rearrangement joins TRBV27 to TRBJ2-7, with 7 bases identical to TRBD1. The trim removed 6 bases at V and 0 bases at J, leaving 5 bases unmatched. In germline, CDR1 is MNHEY, CDR2 SMNVEV (reference sequence). CDR3 size: 14 residues. In nucleotides, the CDR3 is TGTGCCAGCAGCCACGGGGACAGCTCCTACGAGCAGTACTTC. This sequence encodes CASSHGDSSYEQYF.

This clone was found a few times. This sequence joins TRBV7-8 and TRBJ2-3, with TRBD1 matching over 7 bases. CDR1 is SGHVS, CDR2 FQNEAQ, per germline. V was clipped by 4 bases and J by 6 bases; unmatched bases: 22. The CDR3 is 19 amino acids. The CDR3 region has the DNA TGTGCCAGCAGCTCATATCTGCAAACAGGGGAGAAGTCGGGGGATACGCAGTATTTT. It codes for CASSSYLQTGEKSGDTQYF.

J is TRBJ1-2 and V is TRBV6-5; TRBD1 aligns across 11 bases. V shed 8 bases, J shed 6 bases, and the junction held 2 bases outside the gene matches. CDR1 MNHEY and CDR2 SVGAGI come from the germline V gene. The CDR3 extends over 12 amino acids. DNA of the CDR3: TGTGCCAGCTCGGACAGGGGGCATGGCTACACCTTC. Its protein is CASSDRGHGYTF.

V and J are TRBV6-5 and TRBJ2-1, with D possibly being TRBD1 (5 bases). V was trimmed by 8 bases and J by 2 bases, leaving 10 bases between them. CDR1 and CDR2 from the germline V gene are MNHEY and SVGAGI. The CDR3 is made up of 13 amino acids. The CDR3 region has the DNA TGTGCCAGCCAATCAGGGCCCTACAATGAGCAGTTCTTC. Translation gives CASQSGPYNEQFF.

The V and J genes are TRBV29-1 and TRBJ2-1, with a weak D call TRBD2 (5 bases). This CDR3 comprises 16 residues. Germline V gives CDR1 SQVTM, CDR2 ANQGSEA. V was trimmed by 1 base and J by 0 bases, leaving 13 bases between them. CDR3: CSVEVPGLSSYNEQFF. CDR3 bases: TGCAGCGTTGAAGTCCCGGGGTTAAGCTCCTACAATGAGCAGTTCTTC.

The chain has TRBV12-3 or TRBV12-4 and TRBJ1-1; D call uncertain. CDR3 length: 13 residues. Trimming left V 5 bases short and J 0 bases short, with 7 bases between. The CDR3 DNA follows: TGTGCCAGCAGTCCCGACATGAACACTGAAGCTTTCTTT. It yields the protein CASSPDMNTEAFF.

V gene TRBV10-3 combines with J gene TRBJ1-2, with D possibly matching TRBD1 (6 bases). The CDR3 loop spans 15 amino acids. The V gene lost 5 bases and the J gene lost 2 bases, with 15 bases spanning the gap. Germline V gene data show CDR1 as ENHRY and CDR2 as SYGVKD. CDR3 region: CAISSLLQGNYGYTF. The CDR3 DNA follows: TGTGCCATCAGTTCGTTATTACAGGGAAACTATGGCTACACCTTC.

This chain links TRBV7-9 with TRBJ2-7, with TRBD1 matching 8 bases. This CDR3 contains 14 residues. The germline V gene encodes CDR1 SEHNR and CDR2 FQNEAQ (reference sequence). With V trimmed by 3 bases and J by 2 bases, 3 bases remained unmatched. The CDR3 sequence is CASSFRTGPYEQYF. The CDR3 nucleotides are TGTGCCAGCAGCTTTAGGACAGGGCCCTACGAGCAGTACTTC.

The gene calls are TRBV5-1 and TRBJ1-1; D remains unclear. This CDR3 has 14 amino acids. V gave up 5 bases and J gave up 2 bases, with 13 bases separating them. CDR1 SGHRS and CDR2 YFSETQ come from the germline V gene. The DNA for the CDR3 is TGCGCCAGCAGGACGGGGAGAATAAACACTGAAGCTTTCTTT. This translates into CASRTGRINTEAFF.

V gene TRBV3-1 (or the pseudogene TRBV3-2) combines with J gene TRBJ2-5; tentative D call: TRBD1 (5 bases). V lost 0 bases, J lost 7 bases, and 6 bases lay in between. Germline CDR1 reads LGHDT; CDR2 reads YNNKEL (reference sequence). The CDR3 has 12 residues. This CDR3 reads CASSQDRGTQYF. The CDR3 DNA reads as TGTGCCAGCAGCCAAGATAGGGGGACCCAGTACTTC.

This chain links TRBV29-1 with TRBJ1-2; no clear D gene. Germline CDR1 is SQVTM and CDR2 is ANQGSEA. CDR3 size: 11 residues. Trimming took 6 bases from V and 1 from J, leaving 6 bases between them. CDR3 in DNA: TGCAGCGTCGGAGATAACTATGGCTACACCTTC. This sequence encodes CSVGDNYGYTF.

The chain joins TRBV30 to TRBJ2-1; 8 positions agree with TRBD2. Per the germline V gene, CDR1 is GTSNPN and CDR2 is SVGIG (reference sequence). The CDR3 loop spans 15 amino acids. V dropped 1 base and J dropped 7; count of bases not matched to a gene: 9. CDR3: CAWSESGRLGNEQFF. DNA of the CDR3: TGTGCCTGGAGTGAAAGCGGGAGACTAGGAAATGAGCAGTTCTTC.

The gene calls are TRBV27 and TRBJ1-5; TRBD1 is a possible D gene (6 bases). Germline values: CDR1 MNHEY, CDR2 SMNVEV (reference sequence). Trimming took 6 bases from V and 3 from J, leaving 12 bases between them. The CDR3 runs 14 residues. The CDR3 here is CASSPGTSNQPQHF. CDR3 nucleotide sequence: TGTGCCAGCAGCCCCGGGACATCCAATCAGCCCCAGCATTTT.

The J gene is TRBJ2-2, the V gene TRBV7-2; D might be TRBD1 (5 bases). V was cut by 3 bases and J by 7 bases, with 15 bases left in between. Germline CDR1 SGHTA, CDR2 FQGNSA. The CDR3 consists of 15 residues. Written as DNA, the CDR3 is TGTGCCAGCAGCTTCGAGACAGCTCGGATCGGGGAGCTGTTTTTT. Amino acids: CASSFETARIGELFF.

This clone is a singleton in its sample. The gene calls are TRBV5-4 and TRBJ2-5, with a weak D call TRBD2 (5 bases). This CDR3 has 15 residues. Germline lookup yields CDR1 SGHNT and CDR2 YYREEE (reference sequence). V was shortened by 5 bases and J by 0 bases, with 14 bases between the two germline ends. CDR3 nucleotides: TGTGCCAGCAGTCAGCCTAGCAGTAACCAAGAGACCCAGTACTTC. Residues: CASSQPSSNQETQYF.

The chain is built from TRBV19 and TRBJ1-4; tentatively, D is TRBD1 (5 bases). Per the germline V gene, CDR1 is LNHDA and CDR2 is SQIVND (reference sequence). This CDR3 has 12 residues. V was clipped by 5 bases and J by 12 bases, with 13 bases between them. CDR3 sequence (DNA): TGTGCCAGTAGTCATTGGGGGAGGGAACTGTTTTTT. The encoded protein is CASSHWGRELFF.

In nucleotides, the CDR3 is TGTGCCAGCGGGGTGGGACGGGGGGCGAATCAGCCCCAGCATTTT. This encodes CASGVGRGANQPQHF. The chain carries TRBV2 and TRBJ1-5; D might be TRBD1 (6 bases). Germline V lookup: CDR1 SNHLY, CDR2 FYNNEI. CDR3 length equals 15 residues. V lost 8 bases to trimming and J lost 4 bases, with 18 bases between them.

The chain combines TRBV2 with TRBJ2-7, with 8 nucleotides matching TRBD1. Germline V gene sequence: CDR1 SNHLY, CDR2 FYNNEI. Trimming at V came to 6 bases and at J to 4 bases, leaving 8 bases not matched to a gene. This CDR3 is 14 amino acids long. The DNA for the CDR3 is TGTGCCAGCAGCCACGACAGGGGTCCGTACGAGCAGTACTTC. Protein product: CASSHDRGPYEQYF.

The chain joins TRBV9 to TRBJ1-2; no reliable D call. Germline assignment: CDR1 SGDLS and CDR2 YYNGEE. This CDR3 has 14 amino acids. V gave up 2 bases and J gave up 6 bases, with 14 bases separating them. The CDR3 DNA follows: TGTGCCAGCAGCGTCGCACGGAGGGAAGATGGCTACACCTTC. It translates to CASSVARREDGYTF.